One sample yielded the 9 T cell receptor beta chains listed below, sequenced in a study of T cell clonality in common variable immunodeficiency (dated by TCRdb to the mid-2010s). The library was generated by the immunoSEQ multiplex PCR assay. In TCRdb, the immuneACCESS table is reduced to in-frame sequences with V and J assigned. These tables do not hold every clone; where another copy was compared, an unresolved V gene accounts for under half, and the others remain unexplained. There are tens of thousands of clones in this sample, and none of them is a singleton. The ten most abundant clones make up approximately 3.9% of the sample. The sequencing input was peripheral blood mononuclear cells. The receptors originated from a person between 18 and 75 years old in good health.

The sample holds many counts of this clone. The read stops 3 residues short of the end of the CDR3; the missing end is completed from the germline J gene. V usage is TRBV20-1 and J usage is TRBJ2-7; D could derive from TRBD1 or TRBD2 (5 bases each). Germline V gene sequence: CDR1 DFQATT, CDR2 SNEGSKA (reference sequence). With 2 bases removed from V and 5 bases from J, the gap between germline ends came to 19 bases. This CDR3 is built from 15 residues. The covered CDR3 bases are TGCAGTGCTAGAAAACCCCAGGGAGTAGGGGACGAG. Translating it yields CSARKPQGVGDE. The CDR3, in full, reads CSARKPQGVGDEQYF.

This clone was picked up many times. The read ends 3 residues early relative to the CDR3; the germline J gene fills the gap. This chain links TRBV2 with TRBJ1-5; D may be TRBD1 (6 bases). The CDR3 spans 13 residues. V was pared by 7 bases and J by 5 bases, with 12 bases between. CDR1 is SNHLY and CDR2 is FYNNEI in the germline V gene. CDR3: CASNRAADQPQHF. CDR3 DNA, as far as it was read: TGTGCCAGCAACAGGGCGGCGGATCAGCCC.

This clone was counted ten times or more. The CDR3 end lies 3 residues beyond the end of the read and is filled in from the germline J gene. The chain recombines TRBV20-1 with TRBJ1-2; no definite D call. V was trimmed by 3 bases and J by 2 bases, leaving 7 bases between them. The germline V gene has CDR1 DFQATT and CDR2 SNEGSKA (reference sequence). This CDR3 region has 12 residues. CDR3 DNA, as far as it was read: TGCAGTGCTAGTTCGGGGAACTATGGC. Translated: CSASSGNYG. The full CDR3 protein is CSASSGNYGYTF.

This clone was observed at least ten times. The CDR3 end falls 3 residues outside the read, so it is completed with the germline J gene. The chain is built from TRBV10-3 and TRBJ2-1, with 7 bases fitting TRBD2. Unmatched junction bases numbered 9, after V lost 0 bases and J lost 4 bases. The CDR3 sequence is 17 residues long. Per germline, CDR1 ENHRY and CDR2 SYGVKD. The CDR3 is CAISESTGGSGYNEQFF. The part of the CDR3 DNA that was read is TGTGCCATCAGTGAGTCAACTGGCGGGAGCGGGTACAATGAG.

This clone came up many times. The read gets to within 3 residues of the CDR3 end, and the germline J gene fills in the rest. The V call is TRBV7-2, the J call TRBJ1-2, with 8 bases that match TRBD1. Germline V gene sequence: CDR1 SGHTA, CDR2 FQGNSA. The CDR3 sequence is 13 residues long. The V and J ends lost 5 bases and 4 bases, in that order; junction bases with no gene match: 3. The chain's CDR3 is CASSAGTGYGYTF. The CDR3 DNA, read in part, is TGTGCCAGCAGCGCCGGGACAGGCTATGGC.

This clone was observed at least ten times. The read comes to an end 3 residues before the CDR3 does, leaving the germline J gene to fill in the end. The chain uses TRBV6-4 and TRBJ1-2, with 8 bases lining up with TRBD1. Germline CDR1 and CDR2: MRHNA and SNTAGT. This CDR3 comprises 17 residues. V trimming: 2 bases; J trimming: 3 bases; junction bases outside the gene matches: 11. The CDR3 DNA, read in part, is TGTGCCAGCAGTGACGGCCGGACAGGGAGGGCTTACTATGGC. Translated, it gives CASSDGRTGRAYYG. The entire CDR3 protein is CASSDGRTGRAYYGYTF.

This clone was observed at least ten times. The read ends 3 residues before the CDR3 terminus; that terminus is restored from the germline J gene. The V call is TRBV5-1, the J call TRBJ2-1, with 9 bases fitting TRBD2. The junction had 8 bases not matched to a gene; V was cut back by 0 bases and J by 7 bases. Germline loops: CDR1 SGHRS, CDR2 YFSETQ. This CDR3 comprises 16 residues. The CDR3: CASSLVGGRAGNEQFF. CDR3 DNA (partial): TGCGCCAGCAGCTTGGTCGGCGGGAGGGCCGGGAATGAG.

This clone was seen ten or more times. With the read ending 3 residues before the CDR3 end, the germline J gene is used to fill in that end. V is TRBV30 and J is TRBJ2-5, with TRBD1 as a possible D gene (6 bases). The CDR3 length is 15 residues. CDR1 and CDR2 from the germline V gene are GTSNPN and SVGIG (reference sequence). The V end was cut by 2 bases, the J end by 0 bases, with 13 bases between. CDR3 DNA, as far as it was read: TGTGCCTGGAGTATAACGGGACACGACCAAGAGACC. Translating it yields CAWSITGHDQET. The whole CDR3 sequence reads CAWSITGHDQETQYF. Complete variable domain (other parts from reference TRBV30 and TRBJ2-5): SQTIHQWPATLVQPVGSPLSLECTVEGTSNPNLYWYRQAAGRGLQLLFYSVGIGQISSEVPQNLSASRPQDRQFILSSKKLLLSDSGFYLCAWSITGHDQETQYFGPGTRLLVL.

This clone was recorded many times. The read finishes 3 residues shy of the CDR3 end, and the germline J gene is used to complete it. The rearrangement joins TRBV5-4 to TRBJ2-7; D remains ambiguous. V was pared by 2 bases and J by 4 bases, with 13 bases between. The CDR3 extends over 14 amino acids. Germline CDR1 is SGHNT and CDR2 is YYREEE (reference sequence). Here the CDR3 reads CASSFSGLTYEQYF. Incomplete CDR3 DNA: TGTGCCAGCAGCTTTTCAGGATTAACGTACGAG. The full variable domain, its missing parts supplied by reference TRBV5-4 and TRBJ2-7, is ETGVTQSPTHLIKTRGQQVTLRCSSQSGHNTVSWYQQALGQGPQFIFQYYREEENGRGNFPPRFSGLQFPNYSSELNVNALELDDSALYLCASSFSGLTYEQYFGPGTRLTVT.